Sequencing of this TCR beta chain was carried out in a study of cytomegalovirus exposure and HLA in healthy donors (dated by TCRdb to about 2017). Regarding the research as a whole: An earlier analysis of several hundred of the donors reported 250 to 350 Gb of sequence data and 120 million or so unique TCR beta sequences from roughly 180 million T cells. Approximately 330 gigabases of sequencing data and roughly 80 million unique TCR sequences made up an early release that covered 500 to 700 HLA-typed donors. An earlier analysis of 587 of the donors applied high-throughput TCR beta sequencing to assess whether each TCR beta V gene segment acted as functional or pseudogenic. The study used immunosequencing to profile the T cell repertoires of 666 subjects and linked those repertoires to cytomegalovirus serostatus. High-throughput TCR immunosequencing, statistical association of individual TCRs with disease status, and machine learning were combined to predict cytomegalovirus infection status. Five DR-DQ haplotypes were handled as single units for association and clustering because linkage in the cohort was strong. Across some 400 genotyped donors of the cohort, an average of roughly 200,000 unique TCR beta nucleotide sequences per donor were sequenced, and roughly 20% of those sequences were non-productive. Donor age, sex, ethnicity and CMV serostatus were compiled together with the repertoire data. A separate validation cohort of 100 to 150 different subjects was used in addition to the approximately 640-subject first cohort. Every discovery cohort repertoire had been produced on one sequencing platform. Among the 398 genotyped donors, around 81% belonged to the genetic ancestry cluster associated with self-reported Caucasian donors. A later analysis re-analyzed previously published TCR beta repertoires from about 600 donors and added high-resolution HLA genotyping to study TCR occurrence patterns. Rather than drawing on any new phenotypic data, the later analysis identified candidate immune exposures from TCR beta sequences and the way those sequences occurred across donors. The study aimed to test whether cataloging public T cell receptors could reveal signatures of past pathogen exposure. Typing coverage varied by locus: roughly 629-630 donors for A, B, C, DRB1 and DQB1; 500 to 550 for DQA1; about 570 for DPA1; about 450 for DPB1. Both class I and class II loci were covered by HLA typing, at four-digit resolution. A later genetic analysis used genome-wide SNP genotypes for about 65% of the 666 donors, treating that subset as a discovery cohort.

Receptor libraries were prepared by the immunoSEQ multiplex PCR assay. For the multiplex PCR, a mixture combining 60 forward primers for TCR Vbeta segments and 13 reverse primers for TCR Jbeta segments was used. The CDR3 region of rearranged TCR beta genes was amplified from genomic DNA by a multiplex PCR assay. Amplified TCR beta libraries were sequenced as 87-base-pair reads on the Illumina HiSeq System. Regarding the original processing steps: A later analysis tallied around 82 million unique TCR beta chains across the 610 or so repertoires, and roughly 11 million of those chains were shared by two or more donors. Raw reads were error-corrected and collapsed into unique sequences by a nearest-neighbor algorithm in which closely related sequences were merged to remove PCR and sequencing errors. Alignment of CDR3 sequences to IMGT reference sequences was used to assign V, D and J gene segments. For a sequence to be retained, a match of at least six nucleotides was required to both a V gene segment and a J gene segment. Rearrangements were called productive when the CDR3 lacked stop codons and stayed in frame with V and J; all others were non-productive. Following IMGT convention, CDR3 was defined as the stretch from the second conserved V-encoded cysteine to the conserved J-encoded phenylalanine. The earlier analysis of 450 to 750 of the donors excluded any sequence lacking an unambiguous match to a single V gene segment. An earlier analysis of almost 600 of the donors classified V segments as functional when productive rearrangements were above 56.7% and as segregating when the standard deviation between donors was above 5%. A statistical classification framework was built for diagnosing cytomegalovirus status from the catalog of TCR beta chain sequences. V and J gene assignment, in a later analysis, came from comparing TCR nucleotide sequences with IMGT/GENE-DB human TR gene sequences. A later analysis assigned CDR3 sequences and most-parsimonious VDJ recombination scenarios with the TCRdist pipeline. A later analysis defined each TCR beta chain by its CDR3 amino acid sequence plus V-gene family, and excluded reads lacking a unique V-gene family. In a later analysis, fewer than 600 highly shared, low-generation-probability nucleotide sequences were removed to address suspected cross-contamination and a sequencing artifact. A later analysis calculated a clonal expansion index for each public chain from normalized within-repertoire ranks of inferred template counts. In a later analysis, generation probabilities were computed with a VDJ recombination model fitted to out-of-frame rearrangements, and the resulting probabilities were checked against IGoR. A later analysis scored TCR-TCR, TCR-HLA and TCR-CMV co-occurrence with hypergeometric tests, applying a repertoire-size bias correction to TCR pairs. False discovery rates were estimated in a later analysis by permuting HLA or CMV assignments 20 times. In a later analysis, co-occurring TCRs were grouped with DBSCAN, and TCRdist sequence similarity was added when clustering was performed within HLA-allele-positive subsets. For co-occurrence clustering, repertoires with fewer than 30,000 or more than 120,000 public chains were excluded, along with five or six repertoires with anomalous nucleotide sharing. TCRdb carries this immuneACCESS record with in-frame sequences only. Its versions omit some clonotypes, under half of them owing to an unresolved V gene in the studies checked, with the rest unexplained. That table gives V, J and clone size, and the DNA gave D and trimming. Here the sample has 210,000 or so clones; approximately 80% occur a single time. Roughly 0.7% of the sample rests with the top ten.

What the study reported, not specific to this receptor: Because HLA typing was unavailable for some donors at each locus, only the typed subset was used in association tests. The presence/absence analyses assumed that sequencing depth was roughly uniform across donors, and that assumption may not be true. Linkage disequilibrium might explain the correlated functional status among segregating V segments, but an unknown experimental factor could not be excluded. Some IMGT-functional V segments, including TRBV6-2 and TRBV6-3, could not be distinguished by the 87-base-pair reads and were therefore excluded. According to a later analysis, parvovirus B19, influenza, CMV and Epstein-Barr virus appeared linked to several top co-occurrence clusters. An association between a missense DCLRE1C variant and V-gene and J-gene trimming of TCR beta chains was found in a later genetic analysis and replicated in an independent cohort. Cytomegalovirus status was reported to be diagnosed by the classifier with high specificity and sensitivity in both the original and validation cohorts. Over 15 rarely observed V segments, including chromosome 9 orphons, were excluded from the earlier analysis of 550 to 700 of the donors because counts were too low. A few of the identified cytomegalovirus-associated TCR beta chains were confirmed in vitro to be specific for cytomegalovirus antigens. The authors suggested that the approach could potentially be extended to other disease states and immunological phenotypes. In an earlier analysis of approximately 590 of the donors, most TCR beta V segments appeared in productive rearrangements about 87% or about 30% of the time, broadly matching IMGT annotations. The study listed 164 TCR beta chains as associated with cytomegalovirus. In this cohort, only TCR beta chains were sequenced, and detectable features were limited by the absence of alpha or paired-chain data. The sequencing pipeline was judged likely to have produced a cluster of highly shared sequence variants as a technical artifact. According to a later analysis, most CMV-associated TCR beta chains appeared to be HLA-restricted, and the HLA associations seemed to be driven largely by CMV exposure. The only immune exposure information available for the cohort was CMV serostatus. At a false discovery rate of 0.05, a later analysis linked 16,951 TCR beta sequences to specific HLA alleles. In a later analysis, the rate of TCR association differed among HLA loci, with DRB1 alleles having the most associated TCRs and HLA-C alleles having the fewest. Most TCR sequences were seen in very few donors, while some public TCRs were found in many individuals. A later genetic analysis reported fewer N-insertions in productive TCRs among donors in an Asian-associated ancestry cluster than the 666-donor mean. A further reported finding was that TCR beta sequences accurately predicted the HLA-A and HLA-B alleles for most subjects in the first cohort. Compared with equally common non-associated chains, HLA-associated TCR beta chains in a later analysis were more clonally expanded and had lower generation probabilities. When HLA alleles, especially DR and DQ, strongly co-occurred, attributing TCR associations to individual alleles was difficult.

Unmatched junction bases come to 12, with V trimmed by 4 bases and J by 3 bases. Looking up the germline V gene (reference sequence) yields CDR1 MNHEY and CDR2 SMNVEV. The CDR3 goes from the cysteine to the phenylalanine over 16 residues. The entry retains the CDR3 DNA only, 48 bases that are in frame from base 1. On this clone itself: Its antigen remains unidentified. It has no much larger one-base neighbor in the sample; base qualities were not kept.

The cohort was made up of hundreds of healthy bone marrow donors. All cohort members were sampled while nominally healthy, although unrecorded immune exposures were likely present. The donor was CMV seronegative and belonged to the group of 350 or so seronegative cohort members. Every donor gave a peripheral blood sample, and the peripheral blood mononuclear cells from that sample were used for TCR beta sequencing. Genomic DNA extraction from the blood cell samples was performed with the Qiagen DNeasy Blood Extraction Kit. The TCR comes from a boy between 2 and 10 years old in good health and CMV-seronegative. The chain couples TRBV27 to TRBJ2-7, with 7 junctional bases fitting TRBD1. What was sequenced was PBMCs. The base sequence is TGTGCCAGCAGTTCAAGCCCCGGGACAGCCTACTACGAGCAGTACTTC. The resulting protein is CASSSSPGTAYYEQYF.